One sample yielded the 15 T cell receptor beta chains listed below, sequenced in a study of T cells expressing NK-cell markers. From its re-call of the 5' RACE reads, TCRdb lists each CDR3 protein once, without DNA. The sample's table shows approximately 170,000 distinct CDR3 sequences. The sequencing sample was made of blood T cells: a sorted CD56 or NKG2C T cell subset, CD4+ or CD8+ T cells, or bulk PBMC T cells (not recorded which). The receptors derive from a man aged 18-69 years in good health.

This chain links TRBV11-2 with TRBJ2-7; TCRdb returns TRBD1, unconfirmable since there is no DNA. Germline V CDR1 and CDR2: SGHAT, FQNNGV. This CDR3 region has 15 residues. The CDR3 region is CASSFSGEQGYEQYF.

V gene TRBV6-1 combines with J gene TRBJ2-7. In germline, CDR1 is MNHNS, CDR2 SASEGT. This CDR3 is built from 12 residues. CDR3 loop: CASLAYSYEQYF.

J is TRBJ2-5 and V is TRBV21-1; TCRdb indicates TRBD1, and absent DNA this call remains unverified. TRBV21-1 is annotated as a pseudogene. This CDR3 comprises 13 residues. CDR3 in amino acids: CALPPPGKETQYF.

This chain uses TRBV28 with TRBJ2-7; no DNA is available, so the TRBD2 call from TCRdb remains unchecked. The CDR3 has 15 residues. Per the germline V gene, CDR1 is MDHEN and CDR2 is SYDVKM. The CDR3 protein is CASSPGTSGTYEQYF.

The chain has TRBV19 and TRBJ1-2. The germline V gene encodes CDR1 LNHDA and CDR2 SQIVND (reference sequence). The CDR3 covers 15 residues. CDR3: CASKASGGANYGYTF.

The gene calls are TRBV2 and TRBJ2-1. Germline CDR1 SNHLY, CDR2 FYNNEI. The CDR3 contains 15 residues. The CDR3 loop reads CASSDSVGSYNEQFF.

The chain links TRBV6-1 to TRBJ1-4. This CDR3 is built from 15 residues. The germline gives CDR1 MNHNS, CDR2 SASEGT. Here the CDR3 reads CASSTGLATNEKLFF.

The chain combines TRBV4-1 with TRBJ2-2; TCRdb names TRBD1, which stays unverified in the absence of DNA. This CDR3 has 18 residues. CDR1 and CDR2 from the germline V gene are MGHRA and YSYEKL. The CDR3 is CASSQRTGGASFTGELFF.

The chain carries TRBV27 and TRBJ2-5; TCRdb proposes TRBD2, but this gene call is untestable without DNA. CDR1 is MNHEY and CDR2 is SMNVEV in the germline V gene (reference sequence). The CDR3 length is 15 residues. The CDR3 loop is CASSYSGGAGETQYF.

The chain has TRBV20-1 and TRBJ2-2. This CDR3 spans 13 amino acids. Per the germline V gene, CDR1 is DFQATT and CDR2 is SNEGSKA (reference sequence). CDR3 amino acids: CTASGFNTGELFF.

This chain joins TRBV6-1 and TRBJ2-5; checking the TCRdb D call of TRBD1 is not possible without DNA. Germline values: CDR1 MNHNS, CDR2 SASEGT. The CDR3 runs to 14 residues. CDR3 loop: CASSPGQETETQYF.

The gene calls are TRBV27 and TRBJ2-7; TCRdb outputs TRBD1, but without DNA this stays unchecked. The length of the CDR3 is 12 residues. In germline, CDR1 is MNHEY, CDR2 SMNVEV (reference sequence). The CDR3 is CASSYGGAEQYF.

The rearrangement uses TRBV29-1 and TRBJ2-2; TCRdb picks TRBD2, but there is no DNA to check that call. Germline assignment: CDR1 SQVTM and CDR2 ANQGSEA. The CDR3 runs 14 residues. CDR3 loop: CSVEVAGIPGELFF.

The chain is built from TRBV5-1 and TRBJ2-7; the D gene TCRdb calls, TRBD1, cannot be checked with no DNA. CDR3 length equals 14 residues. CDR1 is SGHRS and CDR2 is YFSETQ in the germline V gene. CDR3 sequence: CASRPGTPSYEQYF.

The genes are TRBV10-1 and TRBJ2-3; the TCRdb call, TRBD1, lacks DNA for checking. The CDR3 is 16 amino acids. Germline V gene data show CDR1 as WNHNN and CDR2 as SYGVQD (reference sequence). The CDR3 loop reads CAAQPPCGDGTDTQYF.